This T cell receptor beta chain derives from a study of cytomegalovirus exposure and HLA in healthy donors. V lost 2 bases and J 6 bases, leaving 10 bases between the germline ends. The CDR3 contains 14 residues. CDR1 SNHLY and CDR2 FYNNEI come from the germline V gene. The PCR had 60 Vbeta and 13 Jbeta primers. TCRdb's table, derived via immunoSEQ multiplex PCR, lists solely in-frame clones and lacks some. The repertoire includes roughly 150,000 clones, 75% to 90% of them detected once, and about 0.89% sits in the top ten. The chain combines TRBV2 with TRBJ2-2; D not resolved. The material sequenced was PBMCs. This receptor was obtained from a girl aged 2-10 years in good health and CMV-seropositive. In DNA form, the CDR3 reads TGTGCCAGCAGTGAAATCAGCGTGGCCGGGGAGCTGTTTTTT. Translated: CASSEISVAGELFF.